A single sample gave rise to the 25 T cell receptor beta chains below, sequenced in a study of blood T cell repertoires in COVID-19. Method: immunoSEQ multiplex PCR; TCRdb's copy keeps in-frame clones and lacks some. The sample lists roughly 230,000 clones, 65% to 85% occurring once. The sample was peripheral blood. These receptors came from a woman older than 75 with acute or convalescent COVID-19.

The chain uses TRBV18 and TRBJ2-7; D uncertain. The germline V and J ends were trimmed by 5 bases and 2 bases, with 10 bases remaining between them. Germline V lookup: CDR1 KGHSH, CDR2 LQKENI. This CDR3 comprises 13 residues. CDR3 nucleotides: TGTGCCAGCTCAACGATAGAGGCCTACGAGCAGTACTTC. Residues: CASSTIEAYEQYF. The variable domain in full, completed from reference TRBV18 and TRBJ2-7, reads NAGVMQNPRHLVRRRGQEARLRCSPMKGHSHVYWYRQLPEEGLKFMVYLQKENIIDESGMPKERFSAEFPKEGPSILRIQQVVRGDSAAYFCASSTIEAYEQYFGPGTRLTVT.

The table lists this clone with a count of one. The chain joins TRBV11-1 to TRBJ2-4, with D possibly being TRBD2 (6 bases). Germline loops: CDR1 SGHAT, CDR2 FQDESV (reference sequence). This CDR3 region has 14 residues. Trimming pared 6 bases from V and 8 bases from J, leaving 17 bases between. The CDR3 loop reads CASREGPSGDIQYF. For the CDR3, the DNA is TGTGCCAGCAGAGAGGGCCCCTCGGGGGACATTCAGTACTTC.

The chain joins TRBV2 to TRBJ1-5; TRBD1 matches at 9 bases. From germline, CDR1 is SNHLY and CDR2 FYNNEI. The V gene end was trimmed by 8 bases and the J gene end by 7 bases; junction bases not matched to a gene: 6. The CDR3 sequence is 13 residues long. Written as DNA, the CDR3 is TGTGCCAGCCGAGGGACAGGGTTCCAGCCCCAGCATTTT. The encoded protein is CASRGTGFQPQHF.

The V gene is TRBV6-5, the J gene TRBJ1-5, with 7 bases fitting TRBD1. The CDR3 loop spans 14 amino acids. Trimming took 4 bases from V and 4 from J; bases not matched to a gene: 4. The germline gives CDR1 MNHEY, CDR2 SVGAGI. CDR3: CASSSGQENQPQHF. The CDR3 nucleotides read TGTGCCAGCAGTTCAGGACAGGAGAATCAGCCCCAGCATTTT.

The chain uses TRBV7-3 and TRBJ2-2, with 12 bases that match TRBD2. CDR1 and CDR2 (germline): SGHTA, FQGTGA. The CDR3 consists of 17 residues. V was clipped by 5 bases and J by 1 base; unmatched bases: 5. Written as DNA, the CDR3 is TGTGCCAGCAGCCCGATGACTAGCGGGGGGAACACCGGGGAGCTGTTTTTT. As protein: CASSPMTSGGNTGELFF.

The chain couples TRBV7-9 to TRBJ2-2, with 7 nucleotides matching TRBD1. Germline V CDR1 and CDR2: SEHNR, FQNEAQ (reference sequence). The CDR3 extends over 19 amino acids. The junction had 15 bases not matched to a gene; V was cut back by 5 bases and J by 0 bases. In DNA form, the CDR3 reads TGTGCCAGCAGCCGCCCTCGAGGACAGGCAGACGCGAACACCGGGGAGCTGTTTTTT. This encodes CASSRPRGQADANTGELFF.

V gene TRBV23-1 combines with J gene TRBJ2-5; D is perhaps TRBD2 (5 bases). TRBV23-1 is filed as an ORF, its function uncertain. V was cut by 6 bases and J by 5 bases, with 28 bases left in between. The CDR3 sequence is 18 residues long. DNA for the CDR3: TGCGCCAGCAGGACGACTTTACACTCGGGGTCGGGGATCGAGACCCAGTACTTC. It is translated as CASRTTLHSGSGIETQYF.

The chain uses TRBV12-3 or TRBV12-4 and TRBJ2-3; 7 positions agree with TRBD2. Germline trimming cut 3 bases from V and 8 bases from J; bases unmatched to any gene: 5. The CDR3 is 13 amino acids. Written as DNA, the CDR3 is TGTGCCAGCAGTTTTGCTGGGAGGGGTACGCAGTATTTT. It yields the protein CASSFAGRGTQYF.

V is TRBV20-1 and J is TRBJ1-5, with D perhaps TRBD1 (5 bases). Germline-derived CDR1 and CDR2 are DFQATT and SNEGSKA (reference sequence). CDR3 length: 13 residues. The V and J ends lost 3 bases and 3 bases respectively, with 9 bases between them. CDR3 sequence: CSASQGTNQPQHF. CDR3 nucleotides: TGCAGTGCTAGTCAGGGCACCAATCAGCCCCAGCATTTT.

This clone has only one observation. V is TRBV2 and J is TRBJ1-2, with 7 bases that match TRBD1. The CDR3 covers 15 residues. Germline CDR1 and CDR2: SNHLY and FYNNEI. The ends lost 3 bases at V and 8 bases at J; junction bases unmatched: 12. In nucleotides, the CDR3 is TGTGCCAGCAGTGACCTCGGGACAGCCCGCGGAGGCTACACCTTC. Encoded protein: CASSDLGTARGGYTF.

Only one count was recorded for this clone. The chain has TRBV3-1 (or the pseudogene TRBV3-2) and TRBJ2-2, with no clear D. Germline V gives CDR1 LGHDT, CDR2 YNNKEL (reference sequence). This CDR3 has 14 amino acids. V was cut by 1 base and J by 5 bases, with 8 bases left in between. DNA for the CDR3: TGTGCCAGCAGCCAAGTTCCGAGGACCGGGGAGCTGTTTTTT. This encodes CASSQVPRTGELFF.

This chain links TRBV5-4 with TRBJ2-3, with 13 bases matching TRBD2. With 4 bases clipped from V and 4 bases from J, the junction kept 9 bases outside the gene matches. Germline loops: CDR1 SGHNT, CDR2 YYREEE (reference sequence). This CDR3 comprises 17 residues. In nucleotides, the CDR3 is TGTGCCAGCAGCCCAAGAACCGGGACTAGCGGGGCAGATACGCAGTATTTT. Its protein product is CASSPRTGTSGADTQYF.

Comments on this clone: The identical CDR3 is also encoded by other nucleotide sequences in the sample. In DNA, the CDR3 is TGTGCCAGCAGTTTACTAGGGGATGGCTACACCTTC. Translation: CASSLLGDGYTF. The V gene is TRBV28, the J gene TRBJ1-2; maybe TRBD1 (5 bases). This CDR3 has 12 residues. Per germline, CDR1 MDHEN and CDR2 SYDVKM. V lost 2 bases to trimming and J lost 6 bases, with 7 bases between them.

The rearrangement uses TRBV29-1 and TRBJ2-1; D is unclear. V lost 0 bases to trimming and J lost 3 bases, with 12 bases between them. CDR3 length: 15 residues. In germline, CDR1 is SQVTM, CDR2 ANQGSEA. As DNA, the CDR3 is TGCAGCGTTGAAGAAATCCTAGTAAACTACAATGAGCAGTTCTTC. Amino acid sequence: CSVEEILVNYNEQFF.

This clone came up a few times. CDR3 nucleotides: TGTGCCAGCAGCCAAGAACTGAGCTCCTACGAGCAGTACTTC. It is translated as CASSQELSSYEQYF. The chain is built from TRBV14 and TRBJ2-7, with D unresolved. CDR3 length: 14 amino acids. Germline V gives CDR1 SGHDN, CDR2 FVKESK. The ends were cut back, 0 bases at V and 0 bases at J, with 6 bases in the middle. Full variable domain (rest looked up from reference TRBV14 and TRBJ2-7): EAGVTQFPSHSVIEKGQTVTLRCDPISGHDNLYWYRRVMGKEIKFLLHFVKESKQDESGMPNNRFLAERTGGTYSTLKVQPAELEDSGVYFCASSQELSSYEQYFGPGTRLTVT.

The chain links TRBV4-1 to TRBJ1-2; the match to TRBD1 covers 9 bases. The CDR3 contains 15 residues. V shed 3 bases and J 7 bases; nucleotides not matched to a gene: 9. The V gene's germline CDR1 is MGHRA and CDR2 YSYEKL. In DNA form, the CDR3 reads TGCGCCAGCAGCCAGAGGGGACAGGGTGACGTTGGCTACACCTTC. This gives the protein CASSQRGQGDVGYTF.

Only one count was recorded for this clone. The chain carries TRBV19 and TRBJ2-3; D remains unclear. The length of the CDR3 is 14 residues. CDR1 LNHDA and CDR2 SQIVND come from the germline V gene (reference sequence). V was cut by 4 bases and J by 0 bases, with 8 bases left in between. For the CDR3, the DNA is TGTGCCAGTAGTACCCCCAGAAGCACAGATACGCAGTATTTT. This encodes CASSTPRSTDTQYF.

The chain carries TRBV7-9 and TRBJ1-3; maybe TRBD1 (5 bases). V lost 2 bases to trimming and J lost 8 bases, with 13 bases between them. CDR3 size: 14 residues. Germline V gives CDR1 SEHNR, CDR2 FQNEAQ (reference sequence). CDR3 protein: CASSLLDGGDTIYF. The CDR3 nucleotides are TGTGCCAGCAGCTTATTAGACGGGGGTGACACCATATATTTT.

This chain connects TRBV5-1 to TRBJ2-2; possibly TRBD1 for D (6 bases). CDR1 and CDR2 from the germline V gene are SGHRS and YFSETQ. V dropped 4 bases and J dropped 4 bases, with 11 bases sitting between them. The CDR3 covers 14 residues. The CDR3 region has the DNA TGCGCCAGCAGCGCAGGGGCGACCACCGGGGAGCTGTTTTTT. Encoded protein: CASSAGATTGELFF. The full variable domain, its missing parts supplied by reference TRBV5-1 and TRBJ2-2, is KAGVTQTPRYLIKTRGQQVTLSCSPISGHRSVSWYQQTPGQGLQFLFEYFSETQRNKGNFPGRFSGRQFSNSRSEMNVSTLELGDSALYLCASSAGATTGELFFGEGSRLTVL.

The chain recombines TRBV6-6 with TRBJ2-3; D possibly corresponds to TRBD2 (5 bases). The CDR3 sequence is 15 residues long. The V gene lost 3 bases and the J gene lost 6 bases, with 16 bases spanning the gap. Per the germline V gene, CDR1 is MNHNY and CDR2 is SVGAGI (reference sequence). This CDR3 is CASSYGERRGDTQYF. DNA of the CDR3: TGTGCCAGCAGTTATGGGGAGCGACGAGGGGATACGCAGTATTTT.

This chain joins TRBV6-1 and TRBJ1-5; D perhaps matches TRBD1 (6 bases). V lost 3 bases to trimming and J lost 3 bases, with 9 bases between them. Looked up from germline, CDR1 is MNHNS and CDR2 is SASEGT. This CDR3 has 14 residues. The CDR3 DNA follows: TGTGCCAGCAGTGATACAGGGTCCAATCAGCCCCAGCATTTT. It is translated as CASSDTGSNQPQHF.

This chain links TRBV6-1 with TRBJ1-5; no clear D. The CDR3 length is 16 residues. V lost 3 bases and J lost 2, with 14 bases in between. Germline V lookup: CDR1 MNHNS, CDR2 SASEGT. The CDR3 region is CASSDVRGRGNQPQHF. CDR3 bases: TGTGCCAGCAGTGACGTACGGGGTAGGGGCAATCAGCCCCAGCATTTT.

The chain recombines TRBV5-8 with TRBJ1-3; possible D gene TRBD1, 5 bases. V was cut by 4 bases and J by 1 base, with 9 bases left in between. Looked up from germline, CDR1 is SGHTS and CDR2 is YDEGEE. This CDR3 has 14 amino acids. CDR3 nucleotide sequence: TGTGCCAGCAGCCTGGACATGTCTGGAAACACCATATATTTT. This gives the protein CASSLDMSGNTIYF.

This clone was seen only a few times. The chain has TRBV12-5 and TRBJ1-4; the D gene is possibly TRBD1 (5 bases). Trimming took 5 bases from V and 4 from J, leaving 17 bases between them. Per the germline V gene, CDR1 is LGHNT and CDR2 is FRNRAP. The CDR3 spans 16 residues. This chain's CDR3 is CASGSHYARVNEKLFF. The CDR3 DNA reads TGTGCTAGTGGTAGCCATTATGCCAGGGTTAATGAAAAACTGTTTTTT.

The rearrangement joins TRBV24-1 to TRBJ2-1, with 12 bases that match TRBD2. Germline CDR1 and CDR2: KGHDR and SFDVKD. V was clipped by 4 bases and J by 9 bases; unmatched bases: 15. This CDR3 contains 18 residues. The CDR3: CATSDPGLAGHPGGEQFF. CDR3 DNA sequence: TGTGCCACCAGTGACCCTGGACTAGCGGGGCATCCCGGCGGTGAGCAGTTCTTC.